Listed here are 17 T cell receptor beta chains from one sample, sequenced in a study of T cell responses to AZD1222 COVID-19 vaccine. TCRdb keeps only in-frame clones here, not all; method: immunoSEQ multiplex PCR. The profile shows approximately 110,000 clones, around 90% of them singletons. Here the sequenced sample was peripheral blood, taken 28 days after the second AZD1222 dose. These receptors all stem from an adult who received the AZD1222 COVID-19 vaccine.

The rearrangement links TRBV5-8 to TRBJ2-1, with 11 bases that match TRBD2. J gave up 0 bases and V 7 bases, and 12 bases lay outside the gene matches. Germline CDR1 and CDR2: SGHTS and YDEGEE. This CDR3 spans 18 amino acids. CDR3 sequence: CASVRTGLAVSSYNEQFF. The DNA of the CDR3 is TGTGCCAGCGTGAGAACGGGACTAGCGGTAAGCTCCTACAATGAGCAGTTCTTC.

The chain combines TRBV7-2 with TRBJ2-3; D is ambiguous. The CDR3 consists of 13 residues. Germline CDR1 is SGHTA and CDR2 is FQGNSA. The germline V and J ends were trimmed by 4 bases and 0 bases, with 5 bases remaining between them. CDR3 in amino acids: CASSWQSTDTQYF. The CDR3 DNA is TGTGCCAGCAGCTGGCAAAGCACAGATACGCAGTATTTT.

V and J are TRBV7-8 and TRBJ2-3, with TRBD2 matching over 11 bases. Trimming at V came to 10 bases and at J to 0 bases, leaving 3 bases not matched to a gene. The CDR3 is 14 amino acids. Germline loops: CDR1 SGHVS, CDR2 FQNEAQ. The CDR3 region is CATRTSGSTDTQYF. As DNA, the CDR3 is TGTGCCACAAGGACTAGCGGGAGCACAGATACGCAGTATTTT. Full variable domain (missing parts from reference TRBV7-8 and TRBJ2-3): GAGVSQSPRYKVAKRGQDVALRCDPISGHVSLFWYQQALGQGPEFLTYFQNEAQLDKSGLPSDRFFAERPEGSVSTLKIQRTQQEDSAVYLCATRTSGSTDTQYFGPGTRLTVL.

The V gene is TRBV27, the J gene TRBJ2-7, with 8 bases lining up with TRBD1. V shed 4 bases and J 6 bases; nucleotides not matched to a gene: 8. From germline, CDR1 is MNHEY and CDR2 SMNVEV (reference sequence). CDR3 length: 14 residues. CDR3: CASSSWDRPSEQYF. Here the CDR3 DNA reads TGTGCCAGCAGTTCATGGGACAGGCCCTCCGAGCAGTACTTC.

This clone was seen more than once but under ten times. The chain links TRBV14 to TRBJ1-1, with D perhaps TRBD1 (6 bases). Trimming cost V 0 bases and J 3 bases, with 14 bases left between them. Looked up from germline, CDR1 is SGHDN and CDR2 is FVKESK. The CDR3 sequence is 16 residues long. The CDR3 DNA reads TGTGCCAGCAGCCAAGATGTTCCAGGGGCTGACACTGAAGCTTTCTTT. This gives the protein CASSQDVPGADTEAFF.

Remarks on this clone: The same CDR3 can be traced to other DNA sequences in this sample. V gene TRBV5-1 combines with J gene TRBJ1-1; D is undetermined. V lost 0 bases, J lost 1 base, and 7 bases lay in between. In germline, CDR1 is SGHRS, CDR2 YFSETQ. The CDR3 is made up of 14 amino acids. CDR3 nucleotide sequence: TGCGCCAGCAGCTTGGGGACGGAGAACACTGAAGCTTTCTTT. It yields the protein CASSLGTENTEAFF.

The CDR3 here is CASGAGTGVYEQYF. The DNA for the CDR3 is TGCGCCAGTGGCGCCGGGACAGGGGTTTACGAGCAGTACTTC. The rearrangement joins TRBV5-1 to TRBJ2-7; the match to TRBD1 covers 10 bases. CDR3 length: 14 residues. The junction had 9 bases not matched to a gene; V was cut back by 8 bases and J by 4 bases. Germline assignment: CDR1 SGHRS and CDR2 YFSETQ. The whole variable domain, filled in from reference TRBV5-1 and TRBJ2-7, reads KAGVTQTPRYLIKTRGQQVTLSCSPISGHRSVSWYQQTPGQGLQFLFEYFSETQRNKGNFPGRFSGRQFSNSRSEMNVSTLELGDSALYLCASGAGTGVYEQYFGPGTRLTVT.

This CDR3 reads CASTRQAGGNTIYF. The CDR3 nucleotides are TGTGCCAGCACCAGACAGGCGGGAGGAAACACCATATATTTT. The J gene is TRBJ1-3, the V gene TRBV6-5; possibly TRBD1 for D (6 bases). The CDR3 extends over 14 amino acids. The germline gives CDR1 MNHEY, CDR2 SVGAGI. V was cut by 7 bases and J by 4 bases, with 14 bases left in between.

The rearrangement joins TRBV24-1 to TRBJ2-1; 9 bases are a match to TRBD2. The germline CDR1 and CDR2 sequences are KGHDR and SFDVKD. This CDR3 region has 15 residues. With 5 bases clipped from V and 7 bases from J, the junction kept 8 bases outside the gene matches. CDR3 in amino acids: CATSADSGSRNEQFF. The CDR3 DNA reads TGTGCCACCAGTGCCGATAGCGGGAGTCGTAATGAGCAGTTCTTC.

This chain links TRBV19 with TRBJ1-6; no clear D. Germline V CDR1 and CDR2: LNHDA, SQIVND (reference sequence). V was cut by 6 bases and J by 6 bases, with 15 bases left in between. The CDR3 consists of 15 residues. DNA of the CDR3: TGTGCCAGTAGGCTAGGACGGGAAAGTAATTCACCCCTCCACTTT. This encodes CASRLGRESNSPLHF.

This clone occurred a few times. This chain joins TRBV4-3 and TRBJ2-7; D could derive from TRBD1 or TRBD2 (5 bases each). CDR3 size: 15 residues. The germline CDR1 and CDR2 sequences are LGHNA and YSLEER. V lost 1 base and J 2 bases, leaving 12 bases between the germline ends. In DNA form, the CDR3 reads TGCGCCAGCAGCCAAGTACCCGGGGCTCCCTACGAGCAGTACTTC. Translated, it gives CASSQVPGAPYEQYF.

The chain combines TRBV3-1 (or the pseudogene TRBV3-2) with TRBJ1-1; 9 bases align to TRBD1. This CDR3 is 13 amino acids long. Trimming took 4 bases from V and 10 from J; bases not matched to a gene: 7. The germline V gene has CDR1 LGHDT and CDR2 YNNKEL (reference sequence). The CDR3 reads CASSPRQGEGAFF. The CDR3 nucleotides are TGTGCCAGCAGCCCCCGACAGGGGGAGGGAGCTTTCTTT.

The chain is built from TRBV5-1 and TRBJ2-3; possible D gene TRBD2, 5 bases. Trimming removed 4 bases from V and 6 bases from J, with 15 bases in between. The CDR3 length is 14 residues. Germline V gene lookup returns CDR1 SGHRS and CDR2 YFSETQ. The CDR3 DNA follows: TGCGCCAGCAGCCCGGGGATGGGTATGGATACGCAGTATTTT. It yields the protein CASSPGMGMDTQYF.

The V call is TRBV15, the J call TRBJ2-1; 8 bases line up with TRBD1. The V and J ends lost 0 bases and 7 bases, in that order; junction bases with no gene match: 2. The CDR3 is 14 amino acids. Germline V gene sequence: CDR1 LNHNV, CDR2 YYDKDF (reference sequence). The CDR3 nucleotides read TGTGCCACCAGCAGAGACAGGGGGCCAAATGAGCAGTTCTTC. Amino acids: CATSRDRGPNEQFF.

The gene calls are TRBV6-2 or TRBV6-3 and TRBJ2-7; D gene ambiguous. CDR1 is MNHEY, CDR2 SVGEGT, per germline. This CDR3 spans 17 amino acids. Trimming removed 0 bases from V and 7 bases from J, with 22 bases in between. The CDR3: CASSYSISDSSLWEQYF. The CDR3 DNA follows: TGTGCCAGCAGTTACTCGATTTCAGACTCATCCCTTTGGGAGCAGTACTTC.

This clone was seen a single time. The chain employs TRBV27 and TRBJ2-3; D is tentatively TRBD1 or TRBD2 (6 bases each). Germline lookup yields CDR1 MNHEY and CDR2 SMNVEV (reference sequence). This CDR3 has 16 residues. Trimming pared 9 bases from V and 0 bases from J, leaving 19 bases between. CDR3 in DNA: TGTGCCAGTCGTGATTTCAGGGGAGGTAGCACAGATACGCAGTATTTT. It is translated as CASRDFRGGSTDTQYF.

The chain combines TRBV19 with TRBJ2-1; D is possibly TRBD2 (6 bases). The germline CDR1 and CDR2 sequences are LNHDA and SQIVND (reference sequence). This CDR3 has 14 residues. Deletions cut 3 bases from V and 7 bases from J, with 13 bases between. Here the CDR3 DNA reads TGTGCCAGTAGTATTCTAGGCGGGAAAAATGAGCAGTTCTTC. This gives the protein CASSILGGKNEQFF. Together with reference TRBV19 and TRBJ2-1, the CDR3 gives the full variable domain: DGGITQSPKYLFRKEGQNVTLSCEQNLNHDAMYWYRQDPGQGLRLIYYSQIVNDFQKGDIAEGYSVSREKKESFPLTVTSAQKNPTAFYLCASSILGGKNEQFFGPGTRLTVL.